A single sample is the source of the 27 T cell receptor beta chains below, sequenced in a study of T cell clones after liver transplantation (dated by TCRdb to between 2018 and 2021). The time point label, read with the paper, signifies: pre-transplant. Receptor amplification or capture employed the immunoSEQ multiplex PCR assay. TCRdb stores this immuneACCESS table with in-frame sequences only. Part of the clones is absent; in the studies checked, under half of the shortfall reflects unresolved V genes, and no reason is known for the rest. The sample table contains tens of thousands of clones; only one count was recorded for about nine tenths of them. The top ten hold 2% to 3% of the sample. The specimen was CD4+ T cells from blood, collected before liver transplant. These receptors came from a human donor who received a liver transplant.

This clone was observed a single time. The rearrangement joins TRBV7-3 to TRBJ2-7; TRBD1 or TRBD2 may be the D gene (5 bases each). Germline V gene lookup returns CDR1 SGHTA and CDR2 FQGTGA. CDR3 length: 15 amino acids. V gave up 2 bases and J gave up 3 bases, with 14 bases separating them. CDR3 loop: CASSLLGAGSYEQYF. DNA for the CDR3: TGTGCCAGCAGCTTACTAGGGGCTGGGAGCTACGAGCAGTACTTC. Complete variable domain (other parts from reference TRBV7-3 and TRBJ2-7): GAGVSQTPSNKVTEKGKYVELRCDPISGHTALYWYRQSLGQGPEFLIYFQGTGAADDSGLPNDRFFAVRPEGSVSTLKIQRTERGDSAVYLCASSLLGAGSYEQYFGPGTRLTVT.

The chain is built from TRBV7-2 and TRBJ2-5; 11 nucleotides align to TRBD2. The CDR3 contains 16 residues. Trimming at V came to 5 bases and at J to 9 bases, leaving 14 bases not matched to a gene. Per germline, CDR1 SGHTA and CDR2 FQGNSA. This CDR3 reads CASSPPGLAARGAQYF. The CDR3 bases are TGTGCCAGCAGCCCCCCGGGACTAGCGGCAAGGGGGGCCCAGTACTTC. Supplemented by reference TRBV7-2 and TRBJ2-5, the full variable domain reads GAGVSQSPSNKVTEKGKDVELRCDPISGHTALYWYRQSLGQGLEFLIYFQGNSAPDKSGLPSDRFSAERTGGSVSTLTIQRTQQEDSAVYLCASSPPGLAARGAQYFGPGTRLLVL.

The chain couples TRBV6-5 to TRBJ2-2; D not certain. Trimming removed 8 bases at V and 0 bases at J, with 1 base between. The length of the CDR3 is 11 residues. CDR1 is MNHEY and CDR2 is SVGAGI in the germline V gene. CDR3: CASSNTGELFF. The CDR3 DNA reads as TGTGCCAGCTCGAACACCGGGGAGCTGTTTTTT.

This clone was detected only once. The V gene is TRBV9, the J gene TRBJ2-1; 7 nucleotides line up with TRBD1. Per germline, CDR1 SGDLS and CDR2 YYNGEE. The CDR3 consists of 16 residues. The ends lost 4 bases at V and 6 bases at J; junction bases unmatched: 13. CDR3 protein: CASSSRGVGQTNEQFF. In DNA form, the CDR3 reads TGTGCCAGCAGCTCGCGTGGGGTGGGACAGACCAATGAGCAGTTCTTC.

The rearrangement links TRBV5-6 to TRBJ1-5; 10 bases fit TRBD1. Germline V gene data show CDR1 as SGHDT and CDR2 as YYEEEE. The junction had 6 bases not matched to a gene; V was cut back by 2 bases and J by 4 bases. CDR3 length: 16 residues. The CDR3 DNA is TGTGCCAGCAGCTTCGGGGGACAGGGGATTAATCAGCCCCAGCATTTT. The encoded protein is CASSFGGQGINQPQHF.

This clone has just one count. The rearrangement uses TRBV11-1 and TRBJ2-2; D gene unclear. V lost 3 bases, J lost 5 bases, and 13 bases lay in between. From germline, CDR1 is SGHAT and CDR2 FQDESV (reference sequence). The length of the CDR3 is 15 residues. The CDR3 nucleotides are TGTGCCAGCAGCTTTCCACCAGGTTTGACCGGGGAGCTGTTTTTT. Translation: CASSFPPGLTGELFF.

The chain employs TRBV6-1 and TRBJ1-2, with D hard to call. Trimming took 3 bases from V and 3 from J, leaving 5 bases between them. Germline CDR1 and CDR2: MNHNS and SASEGT. The CDR3 runs to 12 residues. The CDR3 sequence: CASSEVHYGYTF. The CDR3 nucleotides read TGTGCCAGCAGTGAGGTTCACTATGGCTACACCTTC.

The rearrangement joins TRBV10-1 to TRBJ2-2; 10 positions match TRBD2. Germline CDR1 and CDR2: WNHNN and SYGVQD (reference sequence). This CDR3 contains 16 residues. Trimming cost V 7 bases and J 4 bases; bases outside gene matches: 9. The CDR3 bases are TGCGCCAGCAATCACAGCGGGAGGGGGGTCACCGGGGAGCTGTTTTTT. This encodes CASNHSGRGVTGELFF.

This chain connects TRBV5-1 to TRBJ1-5; D is ambiguous. The CDR3 sequence is 13 residues long. Germline V lookup: CDR1 SGHRS, CDR2 YFSETQ. The V gene lost 1 base and the J gene lost 0 bases, with 2 bases spanning the gap. The CDR3 loop is CASSLNSNQPQHF. CDR3 coding DNA: TGCGCCAGCAGCTTGAATAGCAATCAGCCCCAGCATTTT.

J is TRBJ2-7 and V is TRBV7-2, with 7 bases identical to TRBD1. CDR1 and CDR2 from the germline V gene are SGHTA and FQGNSA. J was trimmed by 6 bases and V by 5 bases; bases with no gene match: 13. The CDR3 is made up of 15 amino acids. The CDR3 region has the DNA TGTGCCAGCAGCCCCCGACAGGGAAGTATAGGCGAGCAGTACTTC. It is translated as CASSPRQGSIGEQYF.

The rearrangement joins TRBV7-6 to TRBJ2-2; no clear D. The CDR3 sequence is 12 residues long. The V and J ends lost 7 bases and 4 bases respectively, with 7 bases between them. Looked up from germline, CDR1 is SGHVS and CDR2 is FNYEAQ. The DNA of the CDR3 is TGTGCCAGCAACCTCGGCACCGGGGAGCTGTTTTTT. As protein: CASNLGTGELFF.

The sample holds one count of this clone. The chain carries TRBV27 and TRBJ2-1; 9 nucleotides align to TRBD1. Per the germline V gene, CDR1 is MNHEY and CDR2 is SMNVEV (reference sequence). CDR3 length: 16 amino acids. The trim removed 7 bases at V and 7 bases at J, leaving 14 bases unmatched. The CDR3 DNA is TGTGCCAGCATCCAATTGGGACAGGGCGATCAAAATGAGCAGTTCTTC. This sequence encodes CASIQLGQGDQNEQFF.

The chain joins TRBV7-9 to TRBJ2-5; 11 nucleotides agree with TRBD2. J lost 1 base, V lost 3 bases, and 4 bases had no gene match. Germline V gives CDR1 SEHNR, CDR2 FQNEAQ (reference sequence). The CDR3 extends over 16 amino acids. CDR3 loop: CASSLPGLAVQETQYF. CDR3 nucleotides: TGTGCCAGCAGCTTGCCGGGACTAGCGGTCCAAGAGACCCAGTACTTC.

J is TRBJ2-4 and V is TRBV28, with D possibly being TRBD1 (6 bases). Trimming stripped 5 bases from V and 0 bases from J, with 20 bases between. The CDR3 has 18 residues. Germline V gene sequence: CDR1 MDHEN, CDR2 SYDVKM. The DNA for the CDR3 is TGTGCCAGCAGTGCCAGGACAGCGCTATACCTAGCCAAAAACATTCAGTACTTC. Its translation is CASSARTALYLAKNIQYF.

The chain has TRBV20-1 and TRBJ2-7; the D is unclear. The germline CDR1 and CDR2 sequences are DFQATT and SNEGSKA (reference sequence). CDR3 length: 11 amino acids. Trimming shortened V by 6 bases and J by 8 bases, and 14 bases separated the two germline ends. CDR3 DNA sequence: TGCAGTGCGACCTTGGCCTCCCAGCAGTACTTC. Translation gives CSATLASQQYF.

V gene TRBV12-5 combines with J gene TRBJ2-3; TRBD2 agrees at 11 bases. Looked up from germline, CDR1 is LGHNT and CDR2 is FRNRAP. CDR3 size: 16 residues. V shed 1 base, J shed 6 bases, and the junction held 6 bases outside the gene matches. The CDR3 spells CASGLGLAGLVDTQYF. The CDR3 region has the DNA TGTGCTAGTGGTTTGGGACTAGCGGGACTGGTGGATACGCAGTATTTT.

V is TRBV27 and J is TRBJ1-2; D is undetermined. There are 10 residues in the CDR3. Trimming left V 8 bases short and J 8 bases short, with 9 bases between. Germline CDR1 reads MNHEY; CDR2 reads SMNVEV (reference sequence). The CDR3, as DNA: TGTGCCAGCGTGAGGGTCGGCTACACCTTC. This codes for CASVRVGYTF.

The sample holds one count of this clone. CDR3 residues: CASSLDSAKMNTEAFF. CDR3 in DNA: TGCGCCAGCAGCTTGGATTCGGCAAAAATGAACACTGAAGCTTTCTTT. The chain couples TRBV5-1 to TRBJ1-1; D is ambiguous. The CDR3 loop spans 16 amino acids. Germline V gene data show CDR1 as SGHRS and CDR2 as YFSETQ. The V and J ends lost 0 bases and 0 bases respectively, with 12 bases between them.

The CDR3 region is CASSFDHATYEQYF. Here the CDR3 DNA reads TGCGCCAGCAGCTTCGACCATGCAACTTACGAGCAGTACTTC. The rearrangement joins TRBV5-1 to TRBJ2-7, with unresolved D. Between the trimmed V and J ends, which lost 2 bases and 4 bases, there was a span of 13 bases. Germline assignment: CDR1 SGHRS and CDR2 YFSETQ. This CDR3 is 14 amino acids long.

The chain links TRBV11-2 to TRBJ2-7, with D possibly matching TRBD2 (6 bases). The CDR3 is 17 amino acids. Trimming cost V 0 bases and J 0 bases, with 15 bases left between them. Germline V gene lookup returns CDR1 SGHAT and CDR2 FQNNGV. CDR3 in DNA: TGTGCCAGCAGCTTAGAACCGACTAGGGTGAGCTCCTACGAGCAGTACTTC. Its protein is CASSLEPTRVSSYEQYF.

The CDR3 region is CASSEAKGVTYGYTF. In DNA, the CDR3 is TGTGCCAGCAGTGAAGCCAAGGGAGTCACCTATGGCTACACCTTC. The V and J genes are TRBV6-1 and TRBJ1-2, with D uncertain. CDR1 and CDR2 from the germline V gene are MNHNS and SASEGT. V lost 0 bases and J lost 4, with 12 bases in between. The CDR3 consists of 15 residues.

V usage is TRBV7-9 and J usage is TRBJ2-1, with 9 bases identical to TRBD2. V gave up 1 base and J gave up 4 bases; unmatched junction bases: 2. Germline V lookup: CDR1 SEHNR, CDR2 FQNEAQ (reference sequence). The CDR3 runs 15 residues. The CDR3 bases are TGTGCCAGCAGCTTAGGGACTAGCGAATACAATGAGCAGTTCTTC. This sequence encodes CASSLGTSEYNEQFF.

The genes are TRBV10-2 and TRBJ2-2; 8 bases match TRBD1. Unmatched junction bases numbered 4, after V lost 7 bases and J lost 6 bases. This CDR3 has 13 residues. CDR1 WSHSY and CDR2 SAAADI come from the germline V gene. The CDR3: CASTQGAAGELFF. As DNA, the CDR3 is TGCGCCAGCACCCAGGGGGCTGCCGGGGAGCTGTTTTTT.

The chain recombines TRBV11-2 with TRBJ1-1; D possibly corresponds to TRBD1 (5 bases). There are 12 residues in the CDR3. Deletions cut 5 bases from V and 11 bases from J, with 15 bases between. Germline CDR1 reads SGHAT; CDR2 reads FQNNGV. This CDR3 reads CASSLERGKAFF. The CDR3 coding sequence is TGTGCCAGCAGCCTCGAAAGGGGTAAGGCTTTCTTT.

The V gene is TRBV5-1, the J gene TRBJ2-7; TRBD2 is a possible D gene (5 bases). This CDR3 comprises 12 residues. Trimming took 4 bases from V and 6 from J, leaving 11 bases between them. CDR1 SGHRS and CDR2 YFSETQ come from the germline V gene. The CDR3 DNA reads as TGCGCCAGCAGCAGGACTCCAAGCGAGCAGTACTTC. Translating gives CASSRTPSEQYF.

J is TRBJ2-3 and V is TRBV28; TRBD1 aligns across 8 bases. Germline-derived CDR1 and CDR2 are MDHEN and SYDVKM. This CDR3 is 14 amino acids long. The V and J ends lost 7 bases and 2 bases, in that order; junction bases with no gene match: 5. CDR3 sequence: CASKSGGATDTQYF. For the CDR3, the DNA is TGTGCCAGCAAATCAGGGGGCGCCACAGATACGCAGTATTTT.

The chain joins TRBV6-5 to TRBJ2-7; no clear D gene. The CDR3 sequence is 13 residues long. V lost 2 bases, J lost 4 bases, and 9 bases lay in between. Germline loops: CDR1 MNHEY, CDR2 SVGAGI. CDR3 nucleotides: TGTGCCAGCAGTTACCCCGGTGGATACGAGCAGTACTTC. The encoded protein is CASSYPGGYEQYF.